Detailed here is one TCR beta chain. Its antigen specificity is not known. Base qualities are not recorded, but no much larger clone differs from it by a single base. The data originate from a study of blood T cell repertoires in COVID-19 (dated by TCRdb to between 2020 and 2021). Broadly, across the study: Samples from collaborators originated in the United States, Italy and Spain and spanned both the acute and convalescent phases of COVID-19. The prospective study material was composed of cDNA or gDNA derived from T cells, B-cell-depleted T cells, or PBMCs. Subjects who had been exposed to COVID-19, were actively infected with it, or had recovered from it provided the deeply sampled blood TCRbeta repertoires that made up the dataset. A freely available public database, intended as a resource for researchers studying the immune response to SARS-CoV-2, is where the repertoires were released. Samples came from the ongoing ImmuneRACE study (first 160 participants) plus 1,254 subjects from 6 global collaborators. Nearly every sample came with metadata listing a de-identified subject ID, COVID-19 status, age in years and sex. HLA class I and class II types, where available, came from metadata supplied by the sample provider rather than from assay-based typing.

Each collaborating institution followed its own protocols to collect whole blood in K2EDTA tubes. Collaborator samples were shipped for TCRbeta analysis as frozen whole blood, isolated PBMCs, or DNA extracted from either sample type. TCRbeta CDR3 regions were amplified from genomic DNA using the immunoSEQ Assay, a bias-controlled multiplex PCR. The original pipeline was this. The number of nucleated cells in each sample was estimated from the amplification of reference gene primers within the assay. To quantify the absolute abundance of each unique TCRbeta CDR3 rearrangement, sequence reads were collapsed and filtered. Productive Simpson clonality was computed per sample as the square root of Simpson's diversity index over productive rearrangements. Here the immuneACCESS table is served through TCRdb, limited to in-frame sequences with V and J called. Missing clones are a known gap in these copies; in checked studies unresolved V genes cover under half, and the rest lacks a known reason. That table supplies the V and J calls and clone size; D and trimming were determined from the DNA. This sample gives 100,000 to 150,000 clones in total; about 85% of them show up just once. Less than 8.5% of the sample is taken by the ten largest.

Broad study findings and their caveats: The amount of clinical and demographic metadata varied by source and participant and was provided uncurated.

Including cysteine and phenylalanine, the CDR3 has 13 amino acids. Only the CDR3 DNA stays, 39 bases, in frame from base 1. In the germline V gene, CDR1 corresponds to SGHTA and CDR2 to FQGTGA. V loses 4 bases, J loses 2 bases, and the germline ends lie 8 bases apart. The clonotype originates from an elderly man with active or convalescent COVID-19. Sequenced input: peripheral blood. Rearrangement joined TRBV7-3 to TRBJ2-5, with the D gene call left open. The CDR3 amino acid sequence is: CASSSTPQETQYF. The base sequence is TGTGCCAGCAGCTCGACACCTCAAGAGACCCAGTACTTC.